The TCR beta chain under discussion was sequenced for a study of cytotoxic CD8 clonotypes in ibrutinib-treated CLL. Turning to the study itself: IGHV unmutated 17; relapsed/refractory 11; treatment-naive some 16. Collecting the response samples happened after a median 12 months of treatment, with a range of 6 to 36. Study findings and constraints: Pretreatment clonality was elevated relative to age-matched healthy donors and paralleled circulating CD8+ T-cell counts.

V was shortened by 6 bases and J by 1 base, with 13 bases between the two germline ends. Germline loops: CDR1 MNHNS, CDR2 SASEGT. The CDR3 is 14 residues long. The data were produced by immunoSEQ multiplex PCR, yet TCRdb's version contains in-frame clones alone and is incomplete. The data contain fewer than 150,000 clones, less than 90% of them singletons. This clone came up once. What it binds is unknown. The origin of this receptor is a human donor with chronic lymphocytic leukemia. This sequence joins TRBV6-1 and TRBJ2-7, with a weak D call TRBD2 (6 bases). This sample comprised PBMCs, obtained after 24 months of ibrutinib treatment. The CDR3 DNA reads TGTGCCAGCAGACGCCGGAGGGATTCCTACGAGCAGTACTTC. This sequence encodes CASRRRRDSYEQYF.